The source of this T cell receptor (beta chain) is a study of blood T cell repertoires in COVID-19 (dated by TCRdb to 2019 to 2021). About the investigation overall: Collaborator samples came from the United States, Italy and Spain and covered acute and convalescent phases of COVID-19. The material from the prospective study consisted of cDNA or gDNA derived from T cells, B-cell-depleted T cells, or PBMCs. The dataset comprised deeply sampled blood TCRbeta repertoires from subjects exposed to, actively infected with, or recovered from COVID-19. A freely available public database, intended as a resource for researchers studying the immune response to SARS-CoV-2, is where the repertoires were released. Samples were obtained from the ongoing ImmuneRACE study (first 160 participants) and from about 1,300 subjects provided by 6 global collaborators. The sample metadata nearly always contained a de-identified subject ID, COVID-19 status, age in years and sex. Where available, HLA class I and class II types were taken from metadata supplied by the sample provider and were not determined by assay-based typing. General findings and caveats noted by the study authors: The amount of clinical and demographic metadata varied by source and participant and was provided uncurated.

Of note for this clone: The antigen this receptor binds is unknown. No clone much larger than this one lies a single base away; base qualities are absent.

Enrolling through a virtual design, the prospective study's participants ranged in age from roughly 18 to 95 years and lived across about two dozen United States geographic areas. Cohort assignment in the prospective study relied on participant-reported clinical history from a screening survey and a study questionnaire. Exposed participants had been in contact, within 2 weeks of entering the study, with a person who had a PCR-confirmed or clinician-diagnosed case of COVID-19. Each participant in the prospective study had whole blood, serum and a nasopharyngeal or oropharyngeal swab collected by mobile phlebotomists. Prospective study participants could optionally give additional blood draws and questionnaires over an approximately 2-month period. Before DNA extraction, prospective study blood samples were shipped either frozen or at room temperature. The immunoSEQ Assay, a bias-controlled multiplex PCR, was used to amplify TCRbeta CDR3 regions from genomic DNA. The study's own analysis went as follows. Within the assay, amplification of reference gene primers was used to estimate how many nucleated cells each sample contained. To quantify the absolute abundance of each unique TCRbeta CDR3 rearrangement, sequence reads were collapsed and filtered. For each sample, productive Simpson clonality was calculated by taking the square root of Simpson's diversity index across productive rearrangements. Drawn from immuneACCESS, this table holds only the in-frame rearrangements with V and J called that TCRdb kept. Clones are partly lost; checked studies trace under half to an unresolved V gene and leave the rest unexplained. V and J calls and clone size are copied from that table; D and trimming were computed from the DNA. The sample yields hundreds of thousands of clones; about 88% were counted once. The top ten hold 1.4% of the sample.

This sequence originates from a woman between 18 and 30 years old who had been exposed to COVID-19. Sequencing was carried out using PBMCs or T cells enriched from blood (not recorded which).

The nucleotides are TGTGCCACCAGCCCCGTCGGGTTAGCCAAAAACATTCAGTACTTC. This encodes CATSPVGLAKNIQYF. This chain joins TRBV15 to TRBJ2-4, with the D segment identity uncertain. V is shortened by 5 bases, J by 0 bases, and the region joining them spans 11 bases. CDR1 and CDR2 (LNHNV, YYDKDF) derive from the germline V gene (reference sequence). There are 15 amino acids in the CDR3, from cysteine to phenylalanine inclusive. The only DNA kept is the CDR3, 45 bases in frame from the first base.